This TCR beta chain was sequenced for a study of T cell changes during pregnancy in multiple sclerosis. Germline values: CDR1 MRHNA, CDR2 SNTAGT. Losses at the gene ends were 6 bases for V and 4 bases for J; bases not matched to a gene: 9. The length of the CDR3 is 15 residues. Method: immunoSEQ multiplex PCR; TCRdb's copy keeps in-frame clones and lacks some. This sample has tens of thousands of clones, with roughly nine tenths found just once. The chain links TRBV6-4 to TRBJ2-3; TRBD1 matches at 8 bases. Material: CD8+ T cells from peripheral blood mononuclear cells, obtained in the second trimester of pregnancy. The sequence came from a female donor with multiple sclerosis, enrolled in a pregnancy study. The CDR3 DNA follows: TGTGCCAGCAGCCTTGGACAGGGAGGAGCAGATACGCAGTATTTT. It yields the protein CASSLGQGGADTQYF.